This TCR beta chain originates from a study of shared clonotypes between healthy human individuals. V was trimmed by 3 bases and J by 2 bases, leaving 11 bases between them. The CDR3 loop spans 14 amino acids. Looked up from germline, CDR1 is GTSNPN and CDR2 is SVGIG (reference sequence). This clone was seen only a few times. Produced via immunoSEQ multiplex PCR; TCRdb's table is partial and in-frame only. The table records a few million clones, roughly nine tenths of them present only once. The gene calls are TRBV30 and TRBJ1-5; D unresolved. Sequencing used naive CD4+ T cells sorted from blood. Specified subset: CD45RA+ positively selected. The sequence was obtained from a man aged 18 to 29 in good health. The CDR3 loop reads CAWRIKGGNQPQHF. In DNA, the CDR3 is TGTGCCTGGAGGATAAAGGGCGGCAATCAGCCCCAGCATTTT.